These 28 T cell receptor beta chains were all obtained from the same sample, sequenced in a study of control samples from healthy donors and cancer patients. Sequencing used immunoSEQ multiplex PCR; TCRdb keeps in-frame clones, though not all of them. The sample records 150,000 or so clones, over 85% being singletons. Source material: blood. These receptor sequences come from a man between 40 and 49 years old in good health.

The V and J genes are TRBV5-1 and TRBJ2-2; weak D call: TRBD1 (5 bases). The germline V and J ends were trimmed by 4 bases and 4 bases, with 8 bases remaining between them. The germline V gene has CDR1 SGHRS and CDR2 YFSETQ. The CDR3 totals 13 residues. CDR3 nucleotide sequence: TGCGCCAGCAGCCAGGGATCCACCGGGGAGCTGTTTTTT. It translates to CASSQGSTGELFF.

The CDR3 DNA reads TGTGCCAGCAATATAGGCGCAACAACTAATGAAAAACTGTTTTTT. It codes for CASNIGATTNEKLFF. V is TRBV2 and J is TRBJ1-4; D not resolved. The CDR3 runs 15 residues. The germline CDR1 and CDR2 sequences are SNHLY and FYNNEI. V was trimmed by 7 bases and J by 0 bases, leaving 12 bases between them. Complete variable domain (other parts from reference TRBV2 and TRBJ1-4): EPEVTQTPSHQVTQMGQEVILRCVPISNHLYFYWYRQILGQKVEFLVSFYNNEISEKSEIFDDQFSVERPDGSNFTLKIRSTKLEDSAMYFCASNIGATTNEKLFFGSGTQLSVL.

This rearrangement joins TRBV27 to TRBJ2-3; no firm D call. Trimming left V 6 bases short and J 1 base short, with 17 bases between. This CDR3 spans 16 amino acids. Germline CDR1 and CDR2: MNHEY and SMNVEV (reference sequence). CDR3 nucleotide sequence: TGTGCCAGCAGAATTAGAAGCGTCGCGGGCACAGATACGCAGTATTTT. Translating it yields CASRIRSVAGTDTQYF.

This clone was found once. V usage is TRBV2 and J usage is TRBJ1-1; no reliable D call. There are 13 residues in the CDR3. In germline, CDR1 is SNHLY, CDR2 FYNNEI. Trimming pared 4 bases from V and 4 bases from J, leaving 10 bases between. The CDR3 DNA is TGTGCCAGCAGTGTTGGGTCGGCCACTGAAGCTTTCTTT. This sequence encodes CASSVGSATEAFF.

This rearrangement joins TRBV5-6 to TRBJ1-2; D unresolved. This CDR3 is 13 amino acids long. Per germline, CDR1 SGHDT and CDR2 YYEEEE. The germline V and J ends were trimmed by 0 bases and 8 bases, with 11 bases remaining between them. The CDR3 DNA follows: TGTGCCAGCAGCTTGGTGTCCTCCGGGGGCTACACCTTC. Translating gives CASSLVSSGGYTF.

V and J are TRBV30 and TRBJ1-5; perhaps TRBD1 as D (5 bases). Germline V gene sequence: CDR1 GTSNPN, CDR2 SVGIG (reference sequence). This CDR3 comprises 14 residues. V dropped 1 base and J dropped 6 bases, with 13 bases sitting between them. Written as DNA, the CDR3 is TGTGCCTGGAGTGGGGGGACCGGCGGTCAGCCCCAGCATTTT. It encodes CAWSGGTGGQPQHF.

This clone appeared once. DNA for the CDR3: TGCGCCAGCAGATTAGAATGGGGTCCGGACTATGGCTACACCTTC. Translation gives CASRLEWGPDYGYTF. This chain connects TRBV5-1 to TRBJ1-2; D gene uncertain. Trimming took off 5 bases at V and 3 bases at J, with 17 bases between the two ends. The CDR3 covers 15 residues. Germline values: CDR1 SGHRS, CDR2 YFSETQ.

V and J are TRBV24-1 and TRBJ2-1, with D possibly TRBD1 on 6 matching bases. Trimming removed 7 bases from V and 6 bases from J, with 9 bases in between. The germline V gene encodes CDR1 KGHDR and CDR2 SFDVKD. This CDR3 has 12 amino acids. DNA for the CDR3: TGTGCCACCAGCACACAGGGCAATGAGCAGTTCTTC. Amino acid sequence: CATSTQGNEQFF.

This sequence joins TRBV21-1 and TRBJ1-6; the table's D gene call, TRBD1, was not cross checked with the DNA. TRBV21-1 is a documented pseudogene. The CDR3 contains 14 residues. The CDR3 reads CASRIDSTYSPLHF. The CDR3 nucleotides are TGTGCCAGCAGGATCGACAGTACTTATTCACCCCTCCACTTT.

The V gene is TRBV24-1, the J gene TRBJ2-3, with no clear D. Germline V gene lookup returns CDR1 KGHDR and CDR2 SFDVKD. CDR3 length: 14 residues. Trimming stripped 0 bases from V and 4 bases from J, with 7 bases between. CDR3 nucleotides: TGTGCCACCAGTGATTTGGGCTTCTCAGATACGCAGTATTTT. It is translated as CATSDLGFSDTQYF.

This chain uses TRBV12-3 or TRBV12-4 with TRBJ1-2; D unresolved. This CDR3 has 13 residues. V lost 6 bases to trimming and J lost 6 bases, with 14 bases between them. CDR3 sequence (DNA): TGTGCCAGCAGCCGTCCGCCGGCGGATGGCTACACCTTC. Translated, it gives CASSRPPADGYTF.

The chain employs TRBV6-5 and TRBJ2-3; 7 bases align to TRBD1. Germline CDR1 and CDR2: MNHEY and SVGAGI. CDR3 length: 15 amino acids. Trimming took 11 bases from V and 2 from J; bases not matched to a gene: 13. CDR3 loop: CAVGRTGGLTDTQYF. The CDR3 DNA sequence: TGTGCCGTCGGCAGGACAGGCGGGCTCACAGATACGCAGTATTTT.

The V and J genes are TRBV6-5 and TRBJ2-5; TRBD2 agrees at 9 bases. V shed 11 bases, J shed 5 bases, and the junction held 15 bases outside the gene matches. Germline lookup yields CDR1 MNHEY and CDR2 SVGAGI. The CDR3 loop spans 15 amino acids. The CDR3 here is CALAGGPGLLETQYF. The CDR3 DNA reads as TGTGCCCTGGCGGGGGGGCCGGGGTTATTGGAGACCCAGTACTTC.

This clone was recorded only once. The CDR3 coding sequence is TGTGCCAGCAGCTACAGGGGGTCAGTGAGGGAAAAACTGTTTTTT. It specifies CASSYRGSVREKLFF. The chain links TRBV28 to TRBJ1-4; 8 bases align to TRBD1. Germline CDR1 and CDR2: MDHEN and SYDVKM. There are 15 residues in the CDR3. With 6 bases clipped from V and 8 bases from J, the junction kept 11 bases outside the gene matches.

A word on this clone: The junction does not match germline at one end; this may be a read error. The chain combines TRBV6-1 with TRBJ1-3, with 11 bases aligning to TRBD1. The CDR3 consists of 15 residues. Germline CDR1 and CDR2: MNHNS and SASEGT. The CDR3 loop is CASSEDGTGGKTIYF. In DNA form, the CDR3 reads TGTGCCAGCAGTGAAGATGGGACAGGGGGAAAGACCATATATTTT.

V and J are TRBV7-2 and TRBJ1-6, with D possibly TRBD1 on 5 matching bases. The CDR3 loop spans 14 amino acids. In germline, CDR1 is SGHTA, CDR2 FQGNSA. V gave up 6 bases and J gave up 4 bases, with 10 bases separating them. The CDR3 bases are TGTGCCAGCAGACAGCCAGGGTATAATTCACCCCTCCACTTT. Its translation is CASRQPGYNSPLHF.

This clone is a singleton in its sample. In nucleotides, the CDR3 is TGTGCCTGGAGTCGGGGTGGCCCCGGGTGGAATCAGCCCCAGCATTTT. Translated: CAWSRGGPGWNQPQHF. The chain links TRBV30 to TRBJ1-5; no firm D call. V gave up 2 bases and J gave up 4 bases, with 18 bases separating them. The CDR3 extends over 16 amino acids. The germline V gene has CDR1 GTSNPN and CDR2 SVGIG (reference sequence). Based on the CDR3 plus reference TRBV30 and TRBJ1-5, the full variable domain is SQTIHQWPATLVQPVGSPLSLECTVEGTSNPNLYWYRQAAGRGLQLLFYSVGIGQISSEVPQNLSASRPQDRQFILSSKKLLLSDSGFYLCAWSRGGPGWNQPQHFGDGTRLSIL.

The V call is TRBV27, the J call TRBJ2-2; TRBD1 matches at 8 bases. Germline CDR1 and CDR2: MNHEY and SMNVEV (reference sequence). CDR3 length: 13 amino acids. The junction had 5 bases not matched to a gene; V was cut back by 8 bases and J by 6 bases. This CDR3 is CASGSRGPGELFF. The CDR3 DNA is TGTGCCAGCGGGTCCAGGGGGCCCGGGGAGCTGTTTTTT.

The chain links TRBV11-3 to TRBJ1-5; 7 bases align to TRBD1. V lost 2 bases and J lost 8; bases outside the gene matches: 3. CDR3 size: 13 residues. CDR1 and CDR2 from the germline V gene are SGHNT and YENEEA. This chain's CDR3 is CASSLYRGEPQHF. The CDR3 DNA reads TGTGCCAGCAGCTTATACAGGGGAGAGCCCCAGCATTTT.

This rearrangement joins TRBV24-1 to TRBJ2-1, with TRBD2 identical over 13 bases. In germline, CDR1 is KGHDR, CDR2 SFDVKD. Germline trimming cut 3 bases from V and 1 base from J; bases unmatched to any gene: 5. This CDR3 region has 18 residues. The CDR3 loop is CATSDPRLAGGSYNEQFF. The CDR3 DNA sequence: TGTGCCACCAGTGATCCACGACTAGCGGGGGGTTCCTACAATGAGCAGTTCTTC.

The CDR3 is CASSPEGNTIYF. The CDR3 region has the DNA TGTGCCAGCAGCCCCGAGGGAAACACCATATATTTT. This chain joins TRBV7-6 and TRBJ1-3; D is unclear. V lost 5 bases, J lost 4 bases, and 6 bases lay in between. The CDR3 runs 12 residues. Germline V gene data show CDR1 as SGHVS and CDR2 as FNYEAQ.

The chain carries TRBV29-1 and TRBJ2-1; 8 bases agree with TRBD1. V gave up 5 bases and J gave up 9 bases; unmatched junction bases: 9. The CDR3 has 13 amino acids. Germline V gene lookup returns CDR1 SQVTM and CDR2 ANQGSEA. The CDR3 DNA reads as TGCAGCGTTTATGGACAGGGAAGAGGTGAGCAGTTCTTC. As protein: CSVYGQGRGEQFF.

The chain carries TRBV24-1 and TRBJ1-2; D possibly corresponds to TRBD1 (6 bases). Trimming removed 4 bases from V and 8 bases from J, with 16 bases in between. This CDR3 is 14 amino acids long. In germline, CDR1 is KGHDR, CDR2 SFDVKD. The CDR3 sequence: CATSDSDRLLGYTF. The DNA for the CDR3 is TGTGCCACCAGTGACTCTGACAGGCTTCTCGGCTACACCTTC.

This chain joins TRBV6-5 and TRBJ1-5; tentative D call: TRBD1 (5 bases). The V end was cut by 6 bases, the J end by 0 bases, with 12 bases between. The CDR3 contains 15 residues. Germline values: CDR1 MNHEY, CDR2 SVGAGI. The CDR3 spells CASRFAGNSNQPQHF. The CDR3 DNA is TGTGCCAGCAGATTTGCAGGGAATAGCAATCAGCCCCAGCATTTT.

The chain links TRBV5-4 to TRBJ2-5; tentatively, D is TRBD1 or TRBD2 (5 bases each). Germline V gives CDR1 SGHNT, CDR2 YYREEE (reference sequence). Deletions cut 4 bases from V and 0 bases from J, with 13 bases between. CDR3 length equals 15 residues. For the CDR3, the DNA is TGTGCCAGCAGCGCACCGGGGCGTAACCAAGAGACCCAGTACTTC. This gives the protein CASSAPGRNQETQYF.

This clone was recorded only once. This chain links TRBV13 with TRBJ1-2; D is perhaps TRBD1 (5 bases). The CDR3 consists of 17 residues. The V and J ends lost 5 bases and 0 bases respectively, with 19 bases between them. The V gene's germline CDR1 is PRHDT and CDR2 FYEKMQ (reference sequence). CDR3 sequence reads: CASSPGKEGRANYGYTF. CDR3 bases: TGTGCCAGCAGCCCGGGCAAGGAGGGACGAGCTAACTATGGCTACACCTTC.

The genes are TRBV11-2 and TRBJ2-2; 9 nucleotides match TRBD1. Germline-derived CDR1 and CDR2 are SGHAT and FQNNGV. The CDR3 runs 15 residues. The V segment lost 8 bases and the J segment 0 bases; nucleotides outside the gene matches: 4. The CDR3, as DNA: TGTGCCAGCGGGGACAGGGTCGCGAACACCGGGGAGCTGTTTTTT. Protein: CASGDRVANTGELFF.

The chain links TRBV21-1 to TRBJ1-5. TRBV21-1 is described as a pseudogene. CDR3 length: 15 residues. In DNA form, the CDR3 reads TGTGCCAGCAGCAAATACCCTTATGGGGGTCAGCCCCAGCATTTT. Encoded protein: CASSKYPYGGQPQHF.